Listed here are 16 T cell receptor beta chains from one sample, sequenced in a study of blood T cell repertoires in COVID-19. Sequencing used immunoSEQ multiplex PCR; TCRdb keeps in-frame clones, though not all of them. The table has under 500,000 clones, more than 85% seen once. Source material: peripheral blood. The receptors originated from a woman aged 25 to 39 with acute or convalescent COVID-19.

CDR3 bases: TGTGCCATCAGTGAGTCTGGGGCCACTAATGAAAAACTGTTTTTT. This translates into CAISESGATNEKLFF. V and J are TRBV10-3 and TRBJ1-4; perhaps TRBD1 as D (5 bases). V was clipped by 0 bases and J by 2 bases, with 7 bases between them. Germline V gives CDR1 ENHRY, CDR2 SYGVKD. CDR3 size: 15 residues.

The chain links TRBV15 to TRBJ1-6, with 8 bases matching TRBD1. The ends lost 1 base at V and 9 bases at J; junction bases unmatched: 8. Germline lookup yields CDR1 LNHNV and CDR2 YYDKDF (reference sequence). CDR3 length: 16 amino acids. The chain's CDR3 is CATSRATQGAISPLHF. The CDR3 nucleotides read TGTGCCACCAGCAGAGCAACGCAGGGGGCCATTTCACCCCTCCACTTT.

The chain recombines TRBV5-1 with TRBJ1-2; TRBD1 aligns across 9 bases. Unmatched junction bases numbered 9, after V lost 0 bases and J lost 6 bases. The CDR3 length is 16 residues. Per the germline V gene, CDR1 is SGHRS and CDR2 is YFSETQ. DNA of the CDR3: TGCGCCAGCAGCTTGGAAGATTGGACAGGGGAGGATGGCTACACCTTC. Protein sequence: CASSLEDWTGEDGYTF.

The genes are TRBV30 and TRBJ1-1; 8 bases are a match to TRBD1. Germline lookup yields CDR1 GTSNPN and CDR2 SVGIG (reference sequence). The CDR3 has 17 residues. The V gene end was trimmed by 3 bases and the J gene end by 1 base; junction bases not matched to a gene: 13. The CDR3: CAWSSRWTGLRNTEAFF. The CDR3 DNA reads as TGTGCCTGGAGCTCCAGGTGGACAGGGCTAAGGAACACTGAAGCTTTCTTT.

This clone turned up a few times. This chain links TRBV6-1 with TRBJ1-2; D might be TRBD1 (5 bases). Per the germline V gene, CDR1 is MNHNS and CDR2 is SASEGT. The germline V and J ends were trimmed by 2 bases and 4 bases, with 11 bases remaining between them. This CDR3 has 14 amino acids. The CDR3 protein is CASSEFGASYGYTF. As DNA, the CDR3 is TGTGCCAGCAGTGAATTTGGGGCTTCCTATGGCTACACCTTC.

This clone has a handful of counts. The chain combines TRBV24-1 with TRBJ2-5; 10 bases are shared with TRBD1. The CDR3 is 14 amino acids. Germline V gene sequence: CDR1 KGHDR, CDR2 SFDVKD. Trimming at V came to 4 bases and at J to 4 bases, leaving 2 bases not matched to a gene. The CDR3 is CATSETGGAETQYF. The DNA for the CDR3 is TGTGCCACCAGTGAGACAGGGGGCGCAGAGACCCAGTACTTC.

The chain has TRBV4-1 and TRBJ2-7; 11 bases align to TRBD2. The V gene's germline CDR1 is MGHRA and CDR2 YSYEKL. V lost 0 bases and J lost 2; bases outside the gene matches: 6. The CDR3 covers 17 residues. The CDR3 loop reads CASSQEFLAGGTYEQYF. In DNA form, the CDR3 reads TGCGCCAGCAGCCAAGAGTTTCTAGCGGGGGGAACCTACGAGCAGTACTTC.

Regarding this clone: The same CDR3 is also encoded by other DNA sequences in this sample. V usage is TRBV2 and J usage is TRBJ2-3, with D possibly being TRBD2 (6 bases). The CDR3 is 14 amino acids. The V end lost 4 bases, the J end lost 1 base, and 9 bases lay between the germline ends. Germline CDR1 reads SNHLY; CDR2 reads FYNNEI. The CDR3 DNA reads as TGTGCCAGCAGTGTCGGGACTGGCACAGATACGCAGTATTTT. It specifies CASSVGTGTDTQYF.

This clone was seen a single time. V and J are TRBV6-5 and TRBJ2-7; weak D call: TRBD1 (6 bases). V lost 5 bases to trimming and J lost 4 bases, with 18 bases between them. This CDR3 has 15 amino acids. Per the germline V gene, CDR1 is MNHEY and CDR2 is SVGAGI. DNA for the CDR3: TGTGCCAGCAGTCCGGACAGACCCCGGTATTACGAGCAGTACTTC. This sequence encodes CASSPDRPRYYEQYF.

The V and J genes are TRBV30 and TRBJ1-6, with D unresolved. V lost 0 bases and J 3 bases, leaving 9 bases between the germline ends. This CDR3 is 15 amino acids long. In germline, CDR1 is GTSNPN, CDR2 SVGIG (reference sequence). CDR3 sequence: CAWSVRLLYNSPLHF. The CDR3 DNA follows: TGTGCCTGGAGTGTCAGGCTTCTCTATAATTCACCCCTCCACTTT.

V usage is TRBV11-2 and J usage is TRBJ2-7, with 12 bases matching TRBD2. CDR3 length: 17 residues. Germline CDR1 is SGHAT and CDR2 is FQNNGV. V lost 3 bases, J lost 3 bases, and 9 bases stayed unmatched. CDR3 protein: CASSFLTGGLAGYEQYF. The CDR3 region has the DNA TGTGCCAGCAGCTTTTTGACAGGGGGACTAGCGGGCTACGAGCAGTACTTC.

The chain recombines TRBV4-1 with TRBJ2-2, with 8 bases that match TRBD1. This CDR3 region has 15 residues. Germline V gene lookup returns CDR1 MGHRA and CDR2 YSYEKL. V lost 3 bases to trimming and J lost 6 bases; unmatched junction nucleotides: 6. CDR3: CASSQTDRGSGELFF. As DNA, the CDR3 is TGCGCCAGCAGCCAGACAGACAGGGGCTCCGGGGAGCTGTTTTTT.

The chain employs TRBV3-1 (or the pseudogene TRBV3-2) and TRBJ2-2, with D possibly TRBD2 on 5 matching bases. Germline CDR1 LGHDT, CDR2 YNNKEL (reference sequence). V lost 4 bases and J 2 bases, leaving 17 bases between the germline ends. The CDR3 contains 17 residues. Here the CDR3 reads CASSPPPAGHNTGELFF. The DNA of the CDR3 is TGTGCCAGCAGCCCTCCCCCTGCGGGCCATAACACCGGGGAGCTGTTTTTT.

The rearrangement links TRBV7-9 to TRBJ2-2, with D tentatively TRBD1 (6 bases). Trimming left V 5 bases short and J 1 base short, with 8 bases between. The CDR3 sequence is 14 residues long. Looked up from germline, CDR1 is SEHNR and CDR2 is FQNEAQ (reference sequence). The CDR3 is CASSGGQNTGELFF. CDR3 in DNA: TGTGCCAGCAGCGGGGGACAGAACACCGGGGAGCTGTTTTTT.

This clone was detected only once. The rearrangement links TRBV5-4 to TRBJ1-2; unclear D gene. Trimming took off 0 bases at V and 4 bases at J, with 10 bases between the two ends. The CDR3 loop spans 14 amino acids. Germline V gives CDR1 SGHNT, CDR2 YYREEE (reference sequence). This CDR3 is CASSLEVGSYGYTF. CDR3 nucleotide sequence: TGTGCCAGCAGCTTGGAGGTCGGGTCCTATGGCTACACCTTC.

The chain uses TRBV18 and TRBJ1-4; 8 nucleotides line up with TRBD1. The J segment lost 8 bases and the V segment lost 6 bases, leaving 8 bases of the junction unmatched. This CDR3 has 14 amino acids. In germline, CDR1 is KGHSH, CDR2 LQKENI. The CDR3 sequence is CASSSGTGPEKLFF. For the CDR3, the DNA is TGTGCCAGCTCGTCCGGGACAGGCCCCGAAAAACTGTTTTTT. The complete variable domain, with remaining parts taken from reference TRBV18 and TRBJ1-4, reads NAGVMQNPRHLVRRRGQEARLRCSPMKGHSHVYWYRQLPEEGLKFMVYLQKENIIDESGMPKERFSAEFPKEGPSILRIQQVVRGDSAAYFCASSSGTGPEKLFFGSGTQLSVL.